The 11 T cell receptor beta chains below come from one sample, sequenced in a study of T cell repertoires in aging, cancer and after chemotherapy. A mixed TRB-A/B primer pool amplified rearranged TRB by multiplex touch-down PCR. TCRdb ran MiXCR on the multiplex PCR reads and lists one entry per CDR3 protein. Of approximately 3,100 distinct CDR3 sequences in the sample, about 35% were seen once. TCR beta rearrangements were amplified from peripheral blood genomic DNA. The sequenced material came from blood. The receptors come from a human donor with a solid tumor.

This chain links TRBV29-1 with TRBJ2-1, with 14 bases lining up with TRBD2. The CDR3 loop spans 15 amino acids. Looked up from germline, CDR1 is SQVTM and CDR2 is ANQGSEA. CDR3 nucleotide sequence: TGCAGTGCCAGGGGGACTAGCGGGAGTCCCTTTGTGCAGTTCTTC. As protein: CSARGTSGSPFVQFF.

This clonotype was picked up a small number of times. The V gene is TRBV7-2, the J gene TRBJ2-2; possible D gene TRBD1, 7 bases. The CDR3 runs to 14 residues. In germline, CDR1 is SGHTA, CDR2 FQGNSA. V lost 1 base and J 13 bases, leaving 16 bases between the germline ends. The CDR3 DNA reads as TGTGCCAGCAGCTTAGATGGCAGGGGGGAGTCGCTGTTTTTT. Its translation is CASSLDGRGESLFF.

The J gene is TRBJ2-3, the V gene TRBV11-1, with D maybe TRBD2 (6 bases). Deletions cut 5 bases from V and 3 bases from J, with 21 bases between. There are 17 residues in the CDR3. Germline V gives CDR1 SGHAT, CDR2 FQDESV (reference sequence). The CDR3 DNA is TGTGCCAGCAGCGAAGGCCGGGACTCCAAACCTACAGATACGCAGTATTTT. Amino acid sequence: CASSEGRDSKPTDTQYF.

This clonotype was picked up a small number of times. The junction departs from the called germline gene at one end, perhaps through a read error. The chain is built from TRBV19 and TRBJ2-7; 7 bases are a match to TRBD1. CDR3 length: 17 residues. Per the germline V gene, CDR1 is LNHDA and CDR2 is SQIVND (reference sequence). The CDR3 sequence: CASSIVHGTGTAYAQYF. As DNA, the CDR3 is TGTGCCAGTAGTATAGTTCATGGGACCGGGACAGCCTACGCGCAGTACTTC.

The rearrangement joins TRBV15 to TRBJ2-1; D is possibly TRBD2 (6 bases). Trimming removed 0 bases from V and 0 bases from J, with 12 bases in between. Germline-derived CDR1 and CDR2 are LNHNV and YYDKDF (reference sequence). This CDR3 has 17 amino acids. CDR3 nucleotide sequence: TGTGCCACCAGCAGAGATCTTGCGGGGAGCTCCTACAATGAGCAGTTCTTC. This codes for CATSRDLAGSSYNEQFF.

The gene calls are TRBV7-6 and TRBJ2-7; 8 bases line up with TRBD1. Per germline, CDR1 SGHVS and CDR2 FNYEAQ. V shed 2 bases, J shed 2 bases, and the junction held 5 bases outside the gene matches. The CDR3 consists of 15 residues. CDR3 in DNA: TGTGCCAGCAGCTTATTGACAGGGGACGCCTACGAGCAGTACTTC. This encodes CASSLLTGDAYEQYF.

The J gene is TRBJ1-1, the V gene TRBV19, with D perhaps TRBD1 (5 bases). Germline CDR1 and CDR2: LNHDA and SQIVND (reference sequence). Trimming left V 3 bases short and J 0 bases short, with 17 bases between. The CDR3 extends over 17 amino acids. CDR3 amino acids: CASSIGAMAGLNTEAFF. In DNA form, the CDR3 reads TGTGCCAGTAGTATTGGGGCGATGGCCGGGTTGAACACTGAAGCTTTCTTT. The variable domain in full, completed from reference TRBV19 and TRBJ1-1, reads DGGITQSPKYLFRKEGQNVTLSCEQNLNHDAMYWYRQDPGQGLRLIYYSQIVNDFQKGDIAEGYSVSREKKESFPLTVTSAQKNPTAFYLCASSIGAMAGLNTEAFFGQGTRLTVV.

Comments on this clonotype: This may arise from a read error, as a much more abundant clone is one base away. DNA for the CDR3: TGTGCCAGCAGTTACTTGTTCGGGGATGAGCAGTTCTTC. This translates into CASSYLFGDEQFF. The chain has TRBV6-5 and TRBJ2-1, with a tentative D call TRBD2 (5 bases). The CDR3 totals 13 residues. The germline V and J ends were trimmed by 1 base and 8 bases, with 9 bases remaining between them. Germline V gene data show CDR1 as MNHEY and CDR2 as SVGAGI.

This clonotype appeared a few times. The chain has TRBV20-1 and TRBJ2-3; 7 nucleotides line up with TRBD2. The V and J ends lost 3 bases and 1 base, in that order; junction bases with no gene match: 10. CDR1 DFQATT and CDR2 SNEGSKA come from the germline V gene (reference sequence). CDR3 size: 16 residues. The CDR3 sequence: CSAREASGGRTDTQYF. Written as DNA, the CDR3 is TGCAGTGCTAGGGAAGCTAGCGGAGGCCGCACAGATACGCAGTATTTT.

As concerns this clonotype: A junction boundary mismatches the germline segment, possibly from a read error. The chain uses TRBV19 and TRBJ2-2; the D gene is possibly TRBD1 (6 bases). The germline V gene has CDR1 LNHDA and CDR2 SQIVND (reference sequence). The CDR3 is 16 residues long. CDR3 sequence (DNA): TGTGCCAGTAGCATAGTTTACAGGGCGAACACCGGGGAGCTGTTTTTT. This translates into CASSIVYRANTGELFF.

The chain combines TRBV12-3 or TRBV12-4 with TRBJ2-7, with 7 bases lining up with TRBD2. J was trimmed by 2 bases and V by 5 bases; bases with no gene match: 9. There are 15 residues in the CDR3. CDR3 bases: TGTGCCAGCAGTGAAGCAGGCGGGGGAACCTACGAGCAGTACTTC. Translating gives CASSEAGGGTYEQYF.